This entry is about one TCR beta chain. The CDR3 has 11 residues. Germline V gene sequence: CDR1 SNHLY, CDR2 FYNNEI. The V gene end was trimmed by 7 bases and the J gene end by 6 bases; junction bases not matched to a gene: 2. Methods used by the authors: Estimation of nucleated cell counts was performed using reference gene primer amplification. Produced via immunoSEQ multiplex PCR; TCRdb's table is partial and in-frame only. That table gives V, J and clone size, and the DNA gave D and trimming. The sample yields 250,000 to 350,000 clones, roughly 89% seen once. This sample was taken from a study of blood T cell repertoires in COVID-19. Whole-study context: Researchers got acute and convalescent COVID-19 samples from the United States, Italy and Spain. T cells, B-cell-depleted T cells, or PBMCs supplied cDNA or gDNA.

The sequenced sample consisted of peripheral blood. This chain uses TRBV2 with TRBJ1-1, with 7 positions matching TRBD1. The TCR was taken from a woman aged 40 to 50 who had recovered from COVID-19. The CDR3 DNA sequence: TGTGCCAGCAAAGGGGGCTCTGAAGCTTTCTTT. It encodes CASKGGSEAFF. The complete variable domain, with remaining parts taken from reference TRBV2 and TRBJ1-1, reads EPEVTQTPSHQVTQMGQEVILRCVPISNHLYFYWYRQILGQKVEFLVSFYNNEISEKSEIFDDQFSVERPDGSNFTLKIRSTKLEDSAMYFCASKGGSEAFFGQGTRLTVV.